The 22 T cell receptor beta chains given below trace back to one sample, sequenced in a study of T cells in narcolepsy. Sequencing used immunoSEQ multiplex PCR; TCRdb keeps in-frame clones, though not all of them. The sample carries some 25,000 clones, 85% to 90% recorded once. Sequenced sample: CD45RA- memory CD4+ T cells from PBMCs. Every receptor here comes from a human donor with narcolepsy.

This rearrangement joins TRBV4-1 to TRBJ2-1; 10 positions match TRBD2. CDR1 is MGHRA and CDR2 is YSYEKL in the germline V gene. V lost 3 bases, J lost 8 bases, and 10 bases stayed unmatched. The CDR3 extends over 16 amino acids. The CDR3 nucleotides are TGCGCCAGCAGCCATGTCCTCACTAGCGGGAAGGATGAGCAGTTCTTC. Amino acids: CASSHVLTSGKDEQFF.

V gene TRBV18 combines with J gene TRBJ2-7; TRBD1 matches at 9 bases. V lost 3 bases to trimming and J lost 4 bases; unmatched junction nucleotides: 10. Per the germline V gene, CDR1 is KGHSH and CDR2 is LQKENI. The CDR3 has 16 residues. CDR3 DNA: TGTGCCAGCTCACCCAATTCCGGGACAGGGAGGTACGAGCAGTACTTC. Its protein is CASSPNSGTGRYEQYF.

The J gene is TRBJ1-1, the V gene TRBV30, with 10 bases fitting TRBD1. Trimming at V came to 0 bases and at J to 8 bases, leaving 3 bases not matched to a gene. CDR1 GTSNPN and CDR2 SVGIG come from the germline V gene (reference sequence). This CDR3 is built from 13 residues. CDR3 loop: CAWSVGTGVEAFF. The CDR3 nucleotides are TGTGCCTGGAGTGTAGGGACAGGGGTCGAAGCTTTCTTT.

The gene calls are TRBV6-6 and TRBJ2-1; 8 bases are shared with TRBD1. This CDR3 is built from 14 residues. J gave up 6 bases and V 0 bases, and 1 base lay outside the gene matches. Germline CDR1 is MNHNY and CDR2 is SVGAGI (reference sequence). In nucleotides, the CDR3 is TGTGCCAGCAGTTACTCGGACAGGGTCAATGAGCAGTTCTTC. Residues: CASSYSDRVNEQFF.

This chain connects TRBV7-2 to TRBJ2-1; 7 bases align to TRBD1. Germline values: CDR1 SGHTA, CDR2 FQGNSA. J gave up 6 bases and V 5 bases, and 10 bases lay outside the gene matches. This CDR3 is 15 amino acids long. The CDR3 spells CASSPLRQGGNEQFF. The CDR3 DNA follows: TGTGCCAGCAGCCCCCTGAGACAGGGCGGCAATGAGCAGTTCTTC.

This chain joins TRBV11-2 and TRBJ1-2; 7 bases agree with TRBD1. CDR1 and CDR2 (germline): SGHAT, FQNNGV. The CDR3 is 14 residues long. V lost 7 bases, J lost 7 bases, and 12 bases stayed unmatched. Written as DNA, the CDR3 is TGTGCCAGCAACACCCAAGGGGGCTTAGGTGGCTACACCTTC. It specifies CASNTQGGLGGYTF.

This chain links TRBV9 with TRBJ1-1; TRBD1 might be the D (5 bases). This CDR3 spans 16 amino acids. Germline lookup yields CDR1 SGDLS and CDR2 YYNGEE. V lost 4 bases and J 1 base, leaving 17 bases between the germline ends. For the CDR3, the DNA is TGTGCCAGCAGCTTGGGGCTGGATTATCAGAACACTGAAGCTTTCTTT. Its translation: CASSLGLDYQNTEAFF.

This chain uses TRBV29-1 with TRBJ2-3; 10 bases match TRBD2. CDR3 length: 14 residues. Germline lookup yields CDR1 SQVTM and CDR2 ANQGSEA. V was pared by 8 bases and J by 2 bases, with 7 bases of the junction left unmatched. The CDR3 loop reads CSSKREGFTDTQYF. The CDR3 nucleotides read TGCAGCAGCAAGCGGGAGGGGTTCACAGATACGCAGTATTTT.

This rearrangement joins TRBV19 to TRBJ1-2; unclear D gene. The CDR3 is 12 residues long. The germline V gene encodes CDR1 LNHDA and CDR2 SQIVND (reference sequence). V was trimmed by 5 bases and J by 4 bases, leaving 8 bases between them. This CDR3 reads CASSRDFYGYTF. Here the CDR3 DNA reads TGTGCCAGTAGTCGGGATTTCTATGGCTACACCTTC.

The chain is built from TRBV7-2 and TRBJ2-5; 10 bases fit TRBD2. Germline assignment: CDR1 SGHTA and CDR2 FQGNSA. The CDR3 is 16 amino acids. Trimming took 5 bases from V and 10 from J; bases not matched to a gene: 16. CDR3 sequence (DNA): TGTGCCAGCAGCCAAGACTCGACTAGCGGGCGAGGCGACCAGTACTTC. The encoded protein is CASSQDSTSGRGDQYF.

This chain connects TRBV7-6 to TRBJ1-1; possible D gene TRBD1, 6 bases. Germline-derived CDR1 and CDR2 are SGHVS and FNYEAQ. V dropped 4 bases and J dropped 3 bases, with 12 bases sitting between them. There are 14 residues in the CDR3. The CDR3 sequence is CASSSQGTDTEAFF. CDR3 sequence (DNA): TGTGCCAGCAGCTCACAGGGTACGGACACTGAAGCTTTCTTT. The full variable domain, rest sourced from reference TRBV7-6 and TRBJ1-1, is GAGVSQSPRYKVTKRGQDVALRCDPISGHVSLYWYRQALGQGPEFLTYFNYEAQQDKSGLPNDRFSAERPEGSISTLTIQRTEQRDSAMYRCASSSQGTDTEAFFGQGTRLTVV.

V is TRBV14 and J is TRBJ2-2; D is uncertain. The CDR3 covers 13 residues. Germline lookup yields CDR1 SGHDN and CDR2 FVKESK. The ends were cut back, 4 bases at V and 8 bases at J, with 11 bases in the middle. CDR3 sequence: CASSPYVMGELFF. The CDR3 DNA follows: TGTGCCAGCAGCCCCTATGTCATGGGGGAGCTGTTTTTT.

The V call is TRBV11-2, the J call TRBJ1-1; D perhaps matches TRBD1 (5 bases). The CDR3 length is 16 residues. CDR1 is SGHAT, CDR2 FQNNGV, per germline. Between the trimmed V and J ends, which lost 1 base and 1 base, there was a span of 13 bases. This CDR3 is CASSLVGRGGNTEAFF. CDR3 nucleotides: TGTGCCAGCAGCTTAGTTGGTAGGGGAGGGAACACTGAAGCTTTCTTT.

The chain employs TRBV5-1 and TRBJ2-1; TRBD2 is a possible D gene (6 bases). V was trimmed by 1 base and J by 7 bases, leaving 15 bases between them. This CDR3 spans 15 amino acids. Germline V gene data show CDR1 as SGHRS and CDR2 as YFSETQ. The CDR3 spells CASSLRGGTQNEQFF. CDR3 nucleotide sequence: TGCGCCAGCAGCTTGCGGGGCGGGACCCAAAATGAGCAGTTCTTC. The full variable domain, rest sourced from reference TRBV5-1 and TRBJ2-1, is KAGVTQTPRYLIKTRGQQVTLSCSPISGHRSVSWYQQTPGQGLQFLFEYFSETQRNKGNFPGRFSGRQFSNSRSEMNVSTLELGDSALYLCASSLRGGTQNEQFFGPGTRLTVL.

The chain employs TRBV6-4 and TRBJ2-2; 12 bases align to TRBD2. The V gene end was trimmed by 4 bases and the J gene end by 5 bases; junction bases not matched to a gene: 5. Germline CDR1 is MRHNA and CDR2 is SNTAGT. The length of the CDR3 is 16 residues. The CDR3 nucleotides are TGTGCCAGCAGTGCACTAGCGGGAGGTTCGACCGGGGAGCTGTTTTTT. This translates into CASSALAGGSTGELFF.

This chain uses TRBV19 with TRBJ1-5; D not certain. The CDR3 is 14 amino acids. Germline V gene data show CDR1 as LNHDA and CDR2 as SQIVND (reference sequence). V lost 7 bases, J lost 5 bases, and 15 bases lay in between. The CDR3, as DNA: TGTGCCAGTATCCCCACGGGAGTTTATCAGCCCCAGCATTTT. This translates into CASIPTGVYQPQHF.

This chain links TRBV6-1 with TRBJ2-7, with a weak D call TRBD1 (6 bases). Trimming took 2 bases from V and 11 from J, leaving 13 bases between them. Germline loops: CDR1 MNHNS, CDR2 SASEGT. This CDR3 has 12 amino acids. The CDR3: CASSERGAGEYF. The CDR3 bases are TGTGCCAGCAGTGAACGAGGGGCAGGGGAGTACTTC.

The chain links TRBV9 to TRBJ2-1; 7 bases line up with TRBD2. V shed 2 bases, J shed 1 base, and the junction held 3 bases outside the gene matches. CDR1 and CDR2 from the germline V gene are SGDLS and YYNGEE. CDR3 size: 15 residues. CDR3 loop: CASSVGGDSYNEQFF. In DNA form, the CDR3 reads TGTGCCAGCAGCGTTGGGGGGGATTCCTACAATGAGCAGTTCTTC.

Only one count was recorded for this clone. The rearrangement uses TRBV5-1 and TRBJ1-2; TRBD1 aligns across 9 bases. V lost 2 bases, J lost 4 bases, and 6 bases stayed unmatched. Germline CDR1 and CDR2: SGHRS and YFSETQ. CDR3 size: 15 residues. The chain's CDR3 is CASSLGQGSPYGYTF. The CDR3 coding sequence is TGCGCCAGCAGCTTAGGACAGGGGAGCCCCTATGGCTACACCTTC.

V is TRBV9 and J is TRBJ2-1; 8 positions agree with TRBD2. Trimming took 1 base from V and 9 from J; bases not matched to a gene: 6. This CDR3 has 14 amino acids. Germline loops: CDR1 SGDLS, CDR2 YYNGEE. For the CDR3, the DNA is TGTGCCAGCAGCGTACAGCTCCGGGAGGGTGAGCAGTTCTTC. Protein sequence: CASSVQLREGEQFF.

The chain is built from TRBV5-8 and TRBJ2-1, with D perhaps matching TRBD2 (5 bases). V was cut by 0 bases and J by 3 bases, with 10 bases left in between. The CDR3 extends over 15 amino acids. Germline assignment: CDR1 SGHTS and CDR2 YDEGEE. The CDR3 nucleotides are TGTGCCAGCAGCTTGGGACTACAAAACTACAATGAGCAGTTCTTC. It encodes CASSLGLQNYNEQFF.

This chain connects TRBV29-1 to TRBJ2-1, with TRBD2 as a possible D gene (7 bases). CDR3 length: 12 amino acids. Trimming cost V 8 bases and J 10 bases, with 18 bases left between them. Looked up from germline, CDR1 is SQVTM and CDR2 is ANQGSEA. This CDR3 reads CSMGRGGGEQFF. The CDR3 coding sequence is TGCAGCATGGGCCGCGGGGGCGGAGAGCAGTTCTTC.